Following are 27 T cell receptor beta chains from one sample sequenced in a study of cytomegalovirus exposure and HLA in healthy donors. The PCR employed 60 Vbeta primers together with 13 Jbeta primers. The data were produced by immunoSEQ multiplex PCR, yet TCRdb's version contains in-frame clones alone and is incomplete. The table has about 130,000 clones, roughly 75% seen once; the top ten hold approximately 10%. Sequencing was done on a sample of PBMCs. The receptor set was obtained from a man aged 25-40 years in good health and CMV-seropositive.

In this sample, this clone turned up a few times. The chain uses TRBV4-2 and TRBJ2-1; TRBD2 matches 14 bases. The germline CDR1 and CDR2 sequences are LGHNA and YNFKEQ. CDR3 length: 21 amino acids. The V segment lost 4 bases and the J segment 7 bases; nucleotides outside the gene matches: 21. The CDR3: CASSLSIPGLAGDPSWNEQFF. The DNA of the CDR3 is TGTGCCAGCAGCCTAAGTATTCCGGGACTAGCGGGAGACCCTTCCTGGAATGAGCAGTTCTTC.

This chain links TRBV5-4 with TRBJ2-3; 14 bases match TRBD2. V gave up 4 bases and J gave up 4 bases; unmatched junction bases: 8. In germline, CDR1 is SGHNT, CDR2 YYREEE (reference sequence). This CDR3 region has 17 residues. DNA for the CDR3: TGTGCCAGCAGCCCAGGACTAGCGGGAGGTGGACCAGATACGCAGTATTTT. Translation gives CASSPGLAGGGPDTQYF.

The chain combines TRBV5-1 with TRBJ2-7, with a weak D call TRBD1 (5 bases). CDR1 is SGHRS and CDR2 is YFSETQ in the germline V gene. CDR3 length: 14 residues. Trimming pared 0 bases from V and 7 bases from J, leaving 14 bases between. The CDR3 is CASSLVPGLGEQYF. CDR3 nucleotide sequence: TGCGCCAGCAGCTTGGTTCCAGGGCTCGGGGAGCAGTACTTC.

The chain is built from TRBV6-6 and TRBJ2-1; 7 nucleotides agree with TRBD2. Germline CDR1 is MNHNY and CDR2 is SVGAGI (reference sequence). V was clipped by 0 bases and J by 11 bases; unmatched bases: 7. This CDR3 contains 14 residues. CDR3 sequence (DNA): TGTGCCAGCAGTTACTCGAGGACTAGTAATAAGCAGTTCTTC. It encodes CASSYSRTSNKQFF.

A single count supports this clone. CDR3 residues: CASSEKDFYEQYF. For the CDR3, the DNA is TGTGCCAGCAGCGAGAAGGACTTCTACGAGCAGTACTTC. The chain links TRBV9 to TRBJ2-7; possibly TRBD2 for D (5 bases). This CDR3 has 13 amino acids. Germline V gene lookup returns CDR1 SGDLS and CDR2 YYNGEE. Deletions cut 3 bases from V and 3 bases from J, with 10 bases between.

The gene calls are TRBV29-1 and TRBJ2-7; 7 nucleotides align to TRBD2. This CDR3 has 14 amino acids. Germline assignment: CDR1 SQVTM and CDR2 ANQGSEA. V dropped 6 bases and J dropped 2; count of bases not matched to a gene: 10. This chain's CDR3 is CSVELTRGAYEQYF. DNA for the CDR3: TGCAGCGTAGAACTCACACGGGGGGCCTACGAGCAGTACTTC.

This clone has just a few counts. The chain joins TRBV27 to TRBJ1-5; D gene unclear. Germline CDR1 is MNHEY and CDR2 is SMNVEV (reference sequence). Between the trimmed V and J ends, which lost 10 bases and 3 bases, there was a span of 13 bases. CDR3 length: 13 residues. CDR3 sequence (DNA): TGTGCCATTGGGCAGGCCGTCAATCAGCCCCAGCATTTT. Protein: CAIGQAVNQPQHF.

This clone was found a few times. The J gene is TRBJ2-4, the V gene TRBV18, with D perhaps TRBD2 (6 bases). V shed 6 bases and J shed 5 bases, with 17 bases lying between them. CDR3 length equals 15 residues. Germline V lookup: CDR1 KGHSH, CDR2 LQKENI. The CDR3 nucleotides are TGTGCCAGCTCCCGACCGGGGGTCGGGGAAAACATTCAGTACTTC. Protein sequence: CASSRPGVGENIQYF.

J is TRBJ2-1 and V is TRBV10-1; 11 positions agree with TRBD2. Germline trimming cut 4 bases from V and 8 bases from J; bases unmatched to any gene: 10. This CDR3 spans 16 amino acids. CDR1 and CDR2 (germline): WNHNN, SYGVQD (reference sequence). CDR3 coding DNA: TGCGCCAGCAGTGTCACAATAGCGGGAGGGAAGGATGAGCAGTTCTTC. Its protein product is CASSVTIAGGKDEQFF.

V is TRBV19 and J is TRBJ2-5; TRBD2 agrees at 10 bases. This CDR3 spans 15 amino acids. Germline V CDR1 and CDR2: LNHDA, SQIVND (reference sequence). V lost 3 bases and J lost 4; bases outside the gene matches: 5. This CDR3 is CASSMVAGGGETQYF. The CDR3 region has the DNA TGTGCCAGTAGTATGGTAGCGGGAGGTGGAGAGACCCAGTACTTC.

The CDR3 region is CASSLLILAGDRTGELFF. The CDR3 coding sequence is TGCGCCAGCAGCCTGTTGATACTAGCGGGAGATCGTACCGGGGAGCTGTTTTTT. V and J are TRBV5-1 and TRBJ2-2, with TRBD2 matching over 11 bases. Germline V lookup: CDR1 SGHRS, CDR2 YFSETQ. The trim removed 4 bases at V and 5 bases at J, leaving 13 bases unmatched. This CDR3 has 18 residues.

This chain's CDR3 is CASSPRLGRNNEQFF. CDR3 nucleotides: TGTGCCAGCAGCCCCAGACTAGGTCGGAACAATGAGCAGTTCTTC. The V and J genes are TRBV5-4 and TRBJ2-1; D is perhaps TRBD2 (6 bases). Germline loops: CDR1 SGHNT, CDR2 YYREEE (reference sequence). V was shortened by 4 bases and J by 5 bases, with 16 bases between the two germline ends. This CDR3 spans 15 amino acids.

With regard to this clone: This specimen includes other DNA sequences encoding the same CDR3. This chain uses TRBV30 with TRBJ1-1; no reliable D call. CDR3 size: 13 residues. V gave up 0 bases and J gave up 1 base, with 6 bases separating them. From germline, CDR1 is GTSNPN and CDR2 SVGIG (reference sequence). CDR3 in amino acids: CAWSVRGNTEAFF. The CDR3 nucleotides read TGTGCCTGGAGTGTACGGGGGAACACTGAAGCTTTCTTT.

The chain joins TRBV19 to TRBJ2-7, with 13 bases identical to TRBD2. The ends lost 6 bases at V and 5 bases at J; junction bases unmatched: 7. This CDR3 has 15 amino acids. CDR1 is LNHDA and CDR2 is SQIVND in the germline V gene (reference sequence). CDR3 protein: CASSPGLAGSDEQYF. The CDR3 DNA is TGTGCCAGTAGCCCGGGACTAGCGGGATCGGACGAGCAGTACTTC.

This clone was found a few times. The rearrangement joins TRBV4-2 to TRBJ1-5, with TRBD1 matching 9 bases. Germline CDR1 and CDR2: LGHNA and YNFKEQ. This CDR3 spans 15 amino acids. J was trimmed by 7 bases and V by 3 bases; bases with no gene match: 7. The CDR3 DNA reads TGTGCCAGCAGCCAGGGGGGACAGGGCACACAGCCCCAGCATTTT. Its protein is CASSQGGQGTQPQHF.

This sequence joins TRBV6-4 and TRBJ2-6; 7 bases agree with TRBD1. The germline V gene has CDR1 MRHNA and CDR2 SNTAGT. The V gene end was trimmed by 2 bases and the J gene end by 0 bases; junction bases not matched to a gene: 1. CDR3 length: 16 amino acids. In DNA form, the CDR3 reads TGTGCCAGCAGTGACCGACAGGGCTCTGGGGCCAACGTCCTGACTTTC. Translated: CASSDRQGSGANVLTF.

This clone appeared once. This chain joins TRBV30 and TRBJ2-6, with D tentatively TRBD2 (5 bases). Trimming stripped 2 bases from V and 4 bases from J, with 9 bases between. Germline CDR1 is GTSNPN and CDR2 is SVGIG (reference sequence). The CDR3 is 14 residues long. CDR3 DNA sequence: TGTGCCTGGAGTTCGGGGTTCGGGGCCAACGTCCTGACTTTC. Its protein is CAWSSGFGANVLTF.

The rearrangement joins TRBV7-2 to TRBJ2-2; 8 bases are a match to TRBD2. This CDR3 region has 17 residues. Germline CDR1 SGHTA, CDR2 FQGNSA. V was pared by 1 base and J by 0 bases, with 4 bases of the junction left unmatched. The CDR3: CASSLGPGLANTGELFF. The CDR3 bases are TGTGCCAGCAGCTTAGGGCCGGGACTAGCGAACACCGGGGAGCTGTTTTTT.

The chain links TRBV5-1 to TRBJ1-2, with D unclear. This CDR3 region has 14 residues. Germline values: CDR1 SGHRS, CDR2 YFSETQ. V lost 4 bases and J 8 bases, leaving 18 bases between the germline ends. The CDR3 loop reads CASSPLGGEGGYTF. The CDR3, as DNA: TGCGCCAGCAGCCCCTTAGGCGGGGAAGGAGGCTACACCTTC. Together with reference TRBV5-1 and TRBJ1-2, the CDR3 gives the full variable domain: KAGVTQTPRYLIKTRGQQVTLSCSPISGHRSVSWYQQTPGQGLQFLFEYFSETQRNKGNFPGRFSGRQFSNSRSEMNVSTLELGDSALYLCASSPLGGEGGYTFGSGTRLTVV.

This chain connects TRBV4-3 to TRBJ2-5, with unresolved D. Germline-derived CDR1 and CDR2 are LGHNA and YSLEER. V was clipped by 0 bases and J by 5 bases, with 13 bases between them. The CDR3 covers 15 residues. CDR3 sequence (DNA): TGCGCCAGCAGCCAAGATTGGGCTGTAATCGAGACCCAGTACTTC. This sequence encodes CASSQDWAVIETQYF.

This rearrangement joins TRBV30 to TRBJ2-3; 12 bases are shared with TRBD2. Looked up from germline, CDR1 is GTSNPN and CDR2 is SVGIG (reference sequence). The junction had 15 bases not matched to a gene; V was cut back by 2 bases and J by 3 bases. The CDR3 loop spans 19 amino acids. Here the CDR3 DNA reads TGTGCCTGGAGTCTGGGGGCTAGCGGGAGGGCCTGGGTAACAGATACGCAGTATTTT. Translated, it gives CAWSLGASGRAWVTDTQYF. Supplemented by reference TRBV30 and TRBJ2-3, the full variable domain reads SQTIHQWPATLVQPVGSPLSLECTVEGTSNPNLYWYRQAAGRGLQLLFYSVGIGQISSEVPQNLSASRPQDRQFILSSKKLLLSDSGFYLCAWSLGASGRAWVTDTQYFGPGTRLTVL.

The chain has TRBV18 and TRBJ2-1, with a tentative D call TRBD2 (5 bases). From germline, CDR1 is KGHSH and CDR2 LQKENI. The CDR3 has 13 residues. Trimming removed 6 bases from V and 5 bases from J, with 11 bases in between. CDR3 sequence (DNA): TGTGCCAGCTCTCCCGGACTGAACAATGAGCAGTTCTTC. Translation: CASSPGLNNEQFF.

The chain carries TRBV6-5 and TRBJ2-1; 7 bases match TRBD2. With 6 bases clipped from V and 3 bases from J, the junction kept 5 bases outside the gene matches. This CDR3 spans 14 amino acids. Per the germline V gene, CDR1 is MNHEY and CDR2 is SVGAGI. Written as DNA, the CDR3 is TGTGCCAGCAGAAGGGACTACAACTACAATGAGCAGTTCTTC. Translated: CASRRDYNYNEQFF.

The V gene is TRBV11-2, the J gene TRBJ2-7; 13 bases line up with TRBD2. V was clipped by 1 base and J by 2 bases; unmatched bases: 2. CDR3 length: 16 residues. Germline assignment: CDR1 SGHAT and CDR2 FQNNGV. The CDR3 DNA reads TGTGCCAGCAGCTTAGTCACTAGCGGGAGGGCCTACGAGCAGTACTTC. Amino acids: CASSLVTSGRAYEQYF.

The chain has TRBV30 and TRBJ2-5, with D possibly TRBD1 on 6 matching bases. With 4 bases removed from V and 7 bases from J, the gap between germline ends came to 22 bases. CDR3 size: 15 residues. In germline, CDR1 is GTSNPN, CDR2 SVGIG (reference sequence). DNA for the CDR3: TGTGCCTGGAAACAGGGTCCTTGGCGTGGTAGGACCCAGTACTTC. Protein sequence: CAWKQGPWRGRTQYF.

The chain is built from TRBV27 and TRBJ2-1; weak D call: TRBD1 (5 bases). V was clipped by 1 base and J by 5 bases, with 12 bases between them. The length of the CDR3 is 15 residues. Germline lookup yields CDR1 MNHEY and CDR2 SMNVEV (reference sequence). CDR3 DNA: TGTGCCAGCAGTTTATTCCAGGGTCCTAACAATGAGCAGTTCTTC. Protein sequence: CASSLFQGPNNEQFF.

The chain couples TRBV11-2 to TRBJ2-7; D remains ambiguous. Germline assignment: CDR1 SGHAT and CDR2 FQNNGV. The CDR3 runs to 14 residues. Trimming left V 1 base short and J 7 bases short, with 14 bases between. CDR3 sequence (DNA): TGTGCCAGCAGCTTAGCAGTCATGGGCAGGGAGCAGTACTTC. Its translation is CASSLAVMGREQYF.